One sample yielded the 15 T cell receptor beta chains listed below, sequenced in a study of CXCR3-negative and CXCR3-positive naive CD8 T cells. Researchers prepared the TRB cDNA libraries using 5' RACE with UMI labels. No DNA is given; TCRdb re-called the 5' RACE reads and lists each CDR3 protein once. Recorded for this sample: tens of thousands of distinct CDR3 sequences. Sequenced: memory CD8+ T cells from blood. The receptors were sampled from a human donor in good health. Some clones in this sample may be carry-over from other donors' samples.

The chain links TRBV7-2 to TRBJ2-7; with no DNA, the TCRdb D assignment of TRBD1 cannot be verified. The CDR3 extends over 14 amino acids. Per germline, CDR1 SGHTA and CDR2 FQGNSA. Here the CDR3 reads CASSATRDTYEQYF.

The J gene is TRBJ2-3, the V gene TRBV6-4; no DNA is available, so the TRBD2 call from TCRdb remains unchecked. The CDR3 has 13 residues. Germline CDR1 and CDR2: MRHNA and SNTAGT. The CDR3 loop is CASSGTSEDTQYF.

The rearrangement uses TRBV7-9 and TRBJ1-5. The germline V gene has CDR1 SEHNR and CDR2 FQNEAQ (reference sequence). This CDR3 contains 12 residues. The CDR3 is CASRAGNQPQHF.

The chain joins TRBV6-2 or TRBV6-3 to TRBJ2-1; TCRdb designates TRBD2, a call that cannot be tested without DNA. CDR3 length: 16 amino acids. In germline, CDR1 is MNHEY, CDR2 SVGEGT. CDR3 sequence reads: CASSYASGGAYNEQFF.

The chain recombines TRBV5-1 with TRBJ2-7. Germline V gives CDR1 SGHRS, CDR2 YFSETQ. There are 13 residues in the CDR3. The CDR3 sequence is CASTWTDSYEQYF.

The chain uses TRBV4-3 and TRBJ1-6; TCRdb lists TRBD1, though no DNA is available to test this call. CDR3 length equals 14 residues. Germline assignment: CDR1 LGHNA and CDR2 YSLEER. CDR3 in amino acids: CASSQADSSSPLHF.

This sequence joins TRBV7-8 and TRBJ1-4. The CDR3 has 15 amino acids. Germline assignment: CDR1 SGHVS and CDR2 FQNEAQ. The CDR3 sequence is CASSLEWATNEKLFF.

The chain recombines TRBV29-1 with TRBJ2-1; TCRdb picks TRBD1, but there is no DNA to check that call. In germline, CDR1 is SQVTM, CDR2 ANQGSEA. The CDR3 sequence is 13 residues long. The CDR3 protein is CSVAPGVNNEQFF.

Here the CDR3 reads CASSLSTGAYEQYF. V gene TRBV7-6 combines with J gene TRBJ2-7; TCRdb outputs TRBD1, but without DNA this stays unchecked. The CDR3 extends over 14 amino acids. Germline CDR1 and CDR2: SGHVS and FNYEAQ. The entire variable domain, with the rest obtained from reference TRBV7-6 and TRBJ2-7, is as follows: GAGVSQSPRYKVTKRGQDVALRCDPISGHVSLYWYRQALGQGPEFLTYFNYEAQQDKSGLPNDRFSAERPEGSISTLTIQRTEQRDSAMYRCASSLSTGAYEQYFGPGTRLTVT.

CDR3 loop: CASSHLGGRYSNQPQHF. J is TRBJ1-5 and V is TRBV7-3. From germline, CDR1 is SGHTA and CDR2 FQGTGA. This CDR3 spans 17 amino acids.

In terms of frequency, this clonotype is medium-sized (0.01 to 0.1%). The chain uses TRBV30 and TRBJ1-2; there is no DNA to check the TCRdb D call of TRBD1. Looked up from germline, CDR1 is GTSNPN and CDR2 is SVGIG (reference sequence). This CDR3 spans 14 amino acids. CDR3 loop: CACNPGLANYGYTF.

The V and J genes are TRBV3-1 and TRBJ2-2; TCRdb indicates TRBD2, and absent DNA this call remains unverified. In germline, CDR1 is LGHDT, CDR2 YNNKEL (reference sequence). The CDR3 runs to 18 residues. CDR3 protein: CASSQDLGLAVNTGELFF.

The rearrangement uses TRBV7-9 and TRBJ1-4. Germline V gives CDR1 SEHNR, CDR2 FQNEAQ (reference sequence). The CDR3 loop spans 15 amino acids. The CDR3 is CASSERVGSGEKLFF.

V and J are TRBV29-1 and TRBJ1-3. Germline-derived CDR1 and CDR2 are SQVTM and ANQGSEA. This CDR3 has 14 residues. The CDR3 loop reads CSVERPNSGNTIYF.

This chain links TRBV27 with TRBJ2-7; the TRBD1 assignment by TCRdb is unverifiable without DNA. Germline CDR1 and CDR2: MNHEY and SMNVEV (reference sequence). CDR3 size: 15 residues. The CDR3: CASSSGGPGSYEQYF.